This T cell receptor (beta chain) is drawn from a study of T cell responses to AZD1222 COVID-19 vaccine. Assay: immunoSEQ multiplex PCR; the TCRdb copy retains only in-frame clones and omits some. The sample yields 30,000 to 35,000 clones, 91% seen once. A remark on this clone: Its antigen is as yet unknown.

General study findings and limits: With dominance at 160-218 and 743-854, vaccine-associated CD4 TCRs spanned spike. At study baseline, merely over 5 AZD1222 recipients were seropositive.

Germline V lookup: CDR1 MNHEY, CDR2 SVGEGT. V lost 5 bases, J lost 2 bases, and 12 bases lay in between. The CDR3 loop spans 14 amino acids. Material: peripheral blood, obtained on day 0 of AZD1222 vaccination. The receptor comes from an adult in good health. This chain connects TRBV6-2 or TRBV6-3 to TRBJ1-1, with a weak D call TRBD1 (6 bases). This chain's CDR3 is CASSLRQANTEAFF. The CDR3 bases are TGTGCCAGCAGTCTTAGACAGGCTAACACTGAAGCTTTCTTT.